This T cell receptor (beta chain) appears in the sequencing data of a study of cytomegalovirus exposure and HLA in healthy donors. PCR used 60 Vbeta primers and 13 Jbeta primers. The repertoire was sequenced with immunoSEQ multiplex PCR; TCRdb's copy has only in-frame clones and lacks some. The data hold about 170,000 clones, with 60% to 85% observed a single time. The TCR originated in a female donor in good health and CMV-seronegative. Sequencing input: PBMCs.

The CDR3 is CASSLDPRGEKLFF. The DNA for the CDR3 is TGTGCCAGCAGCTTGGACCCTAGAGGGGAAAAACTGTTTTTT. This chain connects TRBV5-8 to TRBJ1-4; D call uncertain. The germline gives CDR1 SGHTS, CDR2 YDEGEE. V was clipped by 0 bases and J by 8 bases, with 11 bases between them. The CDR3 has 14 residues.